The 31 T cell receptor beta chains in this list originate from one sample, sequenced in a study of OX40 agonist ivuxolimab in advanced cancers. Clones were read by immunoSEQ multiplex PCR, and TCRdb kept only the in-frame ones, dropping some. The table records around 80,000 clones, about nine tenths of them present only once. Sequenced here: CD4+ or CD8+ T cells sorted from blood, sampled in a trial of the OX40 agonist ivuxolimab. The receptors come from an adult with an advanced solid tumor such as melanoma, head and neck, liver or kidney cancer.

The chain links TRBV28 to TRBJ1-5; D may be TRBD1 (6 bases). CDR1 MDHEN and CDR2 SYDVKM come from the germline V gene. CDR3 length equals 14 residues. Trimming left V 6 bases short and J 7 bases short, with 16 bases between. The DNA for the CDR3 is TGTGCCAGCAGGATACAGGGATTTATACAGCCCCAGCATTTT. Its protein product is CASRIQGFIQPQHF.

This chain links TRBV5-4 with TRBJ2-7; D is undetermined. The CDR3 contains 12 residues. The germline V gene has CDR1 SGHNT and CDR2 YYREEE (reference sequence). V was pared by 1 base and J by 1 base, with 3 bases between. The CDR3 bases are TGTGCCAGCAGCTTGCCTTCCTACGAGCAGTACTTC. This gives the protein CASSLPSYEQYF.

The chain joins TRBV5-1 to TRBJ2-7, with 7 bases matching TRBD1. J lost 6 bases, V lost 3 bases, and 9 bases had no gene match. Germline values: CDR1 SGHRS, CDR2 YFSETQ. This CDR3 has 14 amino acids. For the CDR3, the DNA is TGCGCCAGCAGCTCGGCGACAGGGTTAGTCGAGCAGTACTTC. It codes for CASSSATGLVEQYF.

The chain has TRBV6-6 and TRBJ2-4; 7 positions agree with TRBD1. The CDR3 consists of 16 residues. V shed 5 bases, J shed 3 bases, and the junction held 10 bases outside the gene matches. Germline V lookup: CDR1 MNHNY, CDR2 SVGAGI (reference sequence). The CDR3 bases are TGTGCCAGCAGTGCGCAAACCGGGACAGTCAAAAACATTCAGTACTTC. Translation: CASSAQTGTVKNIQYF.

This chain uses TRBV9 with TRBJ1-1, with D uncertain. Trimming pared 0 bases from V and 0 bases from J, leaving 12 bases between. CDR1 and CDR2 from the germline V gene are SGDLS and YYNGEE. The CDR3 extends over 16 amino acids. The CDR3, as DNA: TGTGCCAGCAGCGTAGGGGTCGGCGCCTTGAACACTGAAGCTTTCTTT. Translated: CASSVGVGALNTEAFF.

This clone has only a few counts. The chain carries TRBV30 and TRBJ2-3; possible D gene TRBD1, 6 bases. Germline V gives CDR1 GTSNPN, CDR2 SVGIG (reference sequence). V was shortened by 2 bases and J by 0 bases, with 12 bases between the two germline ends. This CDR3 comprises 15 residues. The CDR3 nucleotides are TGTGCCTGGAGTTCCACAGGGTCTAGCACAGATACGCAGTATTTT. Residues: CAWSSTGSSTDTQYF.

V is TRBV7-8 and J is TRBJ2-1; D remains unclear. Germline CDR1 is SGHVS and CDR2 is FQNEAQ. This CDR3 is 15 amino acids long. The V end lost 5 bases, the J end lost 0 bases, and 11 bases lay between the germline ends. The CDR3 sequence is CASSTPGPSYNEQFF. The CDR3 bases are TGTGCCAGCAGCACCCCGGGCCCCTCCTACAATGAGCAGTTCTTC.

V usage is TRBV6-1 and J usage is TRBJ1-5; D is ambiguous. With 6 bases removed from V and 4 bases from J, the gap between germline ends came to 4 bases. CDR1 is MNHNS and CDR2 is SASEGT in the germline V gene. The CDR3 runs to 11 residues. CDR3 nucleotides: TGTGCCAGCAGGGGTAATCAGCCCCAGCATTTT. Translating gives CASRGNQPQHF.

The chain links TRBV19 to TRBJ2-3, with TRBD2 identical over 8 bases. The CDR3 has 16 amino acids. V shed 4 bases and J 3 bases; nucleotides not matched to a gene: 9. Per germline, CDR1 LNHDA and CDR2 SQIVND (reference sequence). DNA for the CDR3: TGTGCCAGTAGTACTCCATTAGCGGGGCTTACAGATACGCAGTATTTT. It translates to CASSTPLAGLTDTQYF.

The chain links TRBV19 to TRBJ2-3, with 8 bases matching TRBD2. The trim removed 5 bases at V and 0 bases at J, leaving 13 bases unmatched. Germline lookup yields CDR1 LNHDA and CDR2 SQIVND (reference sequence). The CDR3 contains 18 residues. The CDR3 DNA reads as TGTGCCAGTAGTCTCCGGGGTAGCGGGGCTAGTAGCACAGATACGCAGTATTTT. Residues: CASSLRGSGASSTDTQYF.

V gene TRBV5-1 combines with J gene TRBJ2-1; D may correspond to TRBD1 or TRBD2 (6 bases each). This CDR3 comprises 14 residues. V lost 4 bases, J lost 6 bases, and 14 bases lay in between. Germline CDR1 reads SGHRS; CDR2 reads YFSETQ. The CDR3 DNA reads TGCGCCAGCAGCGGAGGGGGTTTAAGCAATGAGCAGTTCTTC. This sequence encodes CASSGGGLSNEQFF. The entire variable domain, with the rest obtained from reference TRBV5-1 and TRBJ2-1, is as follows: KAGVTQTPRYLIKTRGQQVTLSCSPISGHRSVSWYQQTPGQGLQFLFEYFSETQRNKGNFPGRFSGRQFSNSRSEMNVSTLELGDSALYLCASSGGGLSNEQFFGPGTRLTVL.

The CDR3 reads CASSSQGLRYTF. The DNA of the CDR3 is TGTGCCAGCAGTTCGCAGGGGTTGCGCTACACCTTC. The chain recombines TRBV27 with TRBJ1-2; possible D gene TRBD1, 6 bases. Germline CDR1 and CDR2: MNHEY and SMNVEV (reference sequence). V dropped 4 bases and J dropped 9 bases, with 12 bases sitting between them. The CDR3 spans 12 residues.

The rearrangement joins TRBV6-6 to TRBJ1-5; D remains unclear. Germline V gene lookup returns CDR1 MNHNY and CDR2 SVGAGI (reference sequence). The germline V and J ends were trimmed by 0 bases and 8 bases, with 8 bases remaining between them. The CDR3 consists of 13 residues. The CDR3: CASSYSEGEPQHF. Here the CDR3 DNA reads TGTGCCAGCAGTTACTCCGAAGGCGAGCCCCAGCATTTT.

The V and J genes are TRBV29-1 and TRBJ1-2; D uncertain. The germline CDR1 and CDR2 sequences are SQVTM and ANQGSEA. The CDR3 consists of 13 residues. Trimming stripped 0 bases from V and 4 bases from J, with 9 bases between. CDR3 amino acids: CSVEDLLGYGYTF. The CDR3, as DNA: TGCAGCGTTGAAGATCTACTGGGCTATGGCTACACCTTC.

This clone was recorded only once. J is TRBJ2-5 and V is TRBV7-9, with 9 bases that match TRBD1. With the DNA end fitting TRBJ2-7 better, the J assignment may be wrong. In germline, CDR1 is SEHNR, CDR2 FQNEAQ (reference sequence). CDR3 length: 14 amino acids. This CDR3 is CASSGRDRADEQYF. The DNA for the CDR3 is TGTGCCAGCAGCGGACGGGACAGGGCAGACGAGCAGTACTTC.

This clone was counted only a few times. This chain uses TRBV7-8 with TRBJ2-3; tentatively, D is TRBD1 or TRBD2 (7 bases each). Germline CDR1 reads SGHVS; CDR2 reads FQNEAQ. The CDR3 runs to 16 residues. Trimming pared 5 bases from V and 3 bases from J, leaving 18 bases between. The CDR3 nucleotides read TGTGCCAGCAGCGCCGTAAGACAGGGAGGGACAGATACGCAGTATTTT. This translates into CASSAVRQGGTDTQYF.

V usage is TRBV27 and J usage is TRBJ2-2; TRBD1 or TRBD2 may be the D gene (6 bases each). Trimming pared 7 bases from V and 5 bases from J, leaving 14 bases between. The CDR3 sequence is 14 residues long. Germline-derived CDR1 and CDR2 are MNHEY and SMNVEV (reference sequence). The CDR3 is CASNKGDLTGELFF. The CDR3 DNA is TGTGCCAGCAACAAGGGGGACTTGACCGGGGAGCTGTTTTTT.

The J gene is TRBJ2-1, the V gene TRBV7-9; D is perhaps TRBD1 (5 bases). CDR3 length equals 14 residues. CDR1 is SEHNR and CDR2 is FQNEAQ in the germline V gene (reference sequence). V lost 2 bases to trimming and J lost 3 bases, with 8 bases between them. For the CDR3, the DNA is TGTGCCAGCAGCTTAAGACAGATCTACAATGAGCAGTTCTTC. Protein: CASSLRQIYNEQFF.

The chain uses TRBV6-1 and TRBJ1-5, with D possibly TRBD1 on 5 matching bases. Germline V gives CDR1 MNHNS, CDR2 SASEGT. V lost 3 bases and J lost 2, with 8 bases in between. The CDR3 totals 14 residues. The CDR3, as DNA: TGTGCCAGCAGTGATTGGACACGCAATCAGCCCCAGCATTTT. Protein: CASSDWTRNQPQHF.

The chain couples TRBV19 to TRBJ2-1, with 7 bases matching TRBD1. The CDR3 has 15 amino acids. CDR1 LNHDA and CDR2 SQIVND come from the germline V gene (reference sequence). V dropped 6 bases and J dropped 2; count of bases not matched to a gene: 7. CDR3 residues: CASRVPGQTYNEQFF. The DNA of the CDR3 is TGTGCCAGTAGGGTCCCGGGACAGACCTACAATGAGCAGTTCTTC.

The genes are TRBV6-6 and TRBJ2-7; TRBD1 matches at 9 bases. Germline V gene sequence: CDR1 MNHNY, CDR2 SVGAGI (reference sequence). V trimming: 5 bases; J trimming: 3 bases; junction bases outside the gene matches: 2. The CDR3 consists of 13 residues. This chain's CDR3 is CASSKGQGYEQYF. CDR3 sequence (DNA): TGTGCCAGCAGTAAGGGACAGGGCTACGAGCAGTACTTC.

The chain has TRBV7-3 and TRBJ2-1; D is undetermined. Germline CDR1 is SGHTA and CDR2 is FQGTGA. The CDR3 has 13 residues. Trimming shortened V by 1 base and J by 9 bases, and 10 bases separated the two germline ends. CDR3 residues: CASSLKGAAEQFF. The CDR3 DNA follows: TGTGCCAGCAGCTTAAAAGGTGCGGCTGAGCAGTTCTTC. Together with reference TRBV7-3 and TRBJ2-1, the CDR3 gives the full variable domain: GAGVSQTPSNKVTEKGKYVELRCDPISGHTALYWYRQSLGQGPEFLIYFQGTGAADDSGLPNDRFFAVRPEGSVSTLKIQRTERGDSAVYLCASSLKGAAEQFFGPGTRLTVL.

The chain carries TRBV5-4 and TRBJ1-3; D is undetermined. The ends were cut back, 0 bases at V and 0 bases at J, with 4 bases in the middle. This CDR3 region has 14 residues. The germline gives CDR1 SGHNT, CDR2 YYREEE (reference sequence). The CDR3 loop reads CASSLGLSGNTIYF. The CDR3 region has the DNA TGTGCCAGCAGCTTGGGGCTCTCTGGAAACACCATATATTTT.

V is TRBV5-1 and J is TRBJ2-2; D might be TRBD1 (5 bases). This CDR3 spans 13 amino acids. The V and J ends lost 0 bases and 8 bases respectively, with 8 bases between them. Per germline, CDR1 SGHRS and CDR2 YFSETQ. CDR3 nucleotide sequence: TGCGCCAGCAGCTTGGAAGGGGTGGGGGAGCTGTTTTTT. Translating it yields CASSLEGVGELFF.

Comments on this clone: The DNA is omitted, as the CDR3 cannot be located on it reliably, and the CDR3 follows TCRdb's listing. The chain carries TRBV10-3 and TRBJ2-7; the DNA was not compared with TRBD1, the D call given in the table. The CDR3 comprises 13 residues, both ends counted. CDR1 and CDR2 from the germline V gene are ENHRY and SYGVKD. This CDR3 is CAISDVGGGSEYF.

The V and J genes are TRBV5-1 and TRBJ2-3, with D perhaps TRBD1 (5 bases). Per germline, CDR1 SGHRS and CDR2 YFSETQ. The V gene lost 2 bases and the J gene lost 0 bases, with 10 bases spanning the gap. The CDR3 has 15 amino acids. The CDR3 loop is CASSLSAGSTDTQYF. CDR3 bases: TGCGCCAGCAGCTTATCGGCAGGGAGCACAGATACGCAGTATTTT.

This clone was seen more than once but under ten times. The rearrangement uses TRBV7-2 and TRBJ2-7, with a possible D match to TRBD1 (6 bases). V dropped 5 bases and J dropped 6 bases, with 14 bases sitting between them. There are 13 residues in the CDR3. Per the germline V gene, CDR1 is SGHTA and CDR2 is FQGNSA. CDR3 nucleotide sequence: TGTGCCAGCAGCCCGACAGGTATCGGCGAGCAGTACTTC. Translating it yields CASSPTGIGEQYF.

The chain joins TRBV19 to TRBJ1-3; 7 positions match TRBD1. Trimming cost V 4 bases and J 0 bases; bases outside gene matches: 12. CDR1 and CDR2 (germline): LNHDA, SQIVND (reference sequence). CDR3 length equals 18 residues. The CDR3 bases are TGTGCCAGTAGTAAGATGCCGGGACAGATTTCCTCTGGAAACACCATATATTTT. It is translated as CASSKMPGQISSGNTIYF.

The chain joins TRBV28 to TRBJ2-2, with TRBD2 matching over 13 bases. V shed 5 bases and J 5 bases; nucleotides not matched to a gene: 8. The CDR3 spans 17 residues. Germline V gene lookup returns CDR1 MDHEN and CDR2 SYDVKM. The CDR3 loop is CASSGGGLAGVTGELFF. The CDR3 DNA reads as TGTGCCAGCAGTGGGGGCGGACTAGCGGGAGTTACCGGGGAGCTGTTTTTT.

The rearrangement links TRBV20-1 to TRBJ2-3; D ambiguous. The germline V gene encodes CDR1 DFQATT and CDR2 SNEGSKA (reference sequence). The CDR3 runs to 10 residues. V lost 3 bases to trimming and J lost 9 bases, with 7 bases between them. CDR3 residues: CSASPTTQYF. CDR3 nucleotide sequence: TGCAGTGCTAGCCCCACCACGCAGTATTTT.

This rearrangement joins TRBV19 to TRBJ1-5; D remains unclear. Germline V gives CDR1 LNHDA, CDR2 SQIVND (reference sequence). Trimming removed 3 bases at V and 2 bases at J, with 11 bases between. The CDR3 is 15 residues long. CDR3 sequence reads: CASSMTPQGNQPQHF. In DNA form, the CDR3 reads TGTGCCAGTAGTATGACGCCACAAGGCAATCAGCCCCAGCATTTT.